The 20 T cell receptor beta chains in this list originate from one sample, sequenced in a study of radiation and T cells in renal cell carcinoma. Time point: blood 2 weeks post-SBRT. The treatment is: 15 Gy SBRT to primary tumor, nephrectomy 4 weeks later. Clones were sequenced by immunoSEQ multiplex PCR, and TCRdb holds only the in-frame ones, with some missing. The sample has 100,000 to 150,000 clones, 70% to 90% seen once. The sequences come from blood, collected from a patient whose treatment included radiotherapy and nephrectomy. These receptors all stem from a woman between 55 and 75 years old with renal cell carcinoma.

This clone was seen only once. J is TRBJ2-2 and V is TRBV19, with TRBD2 as a possible D gene (6 bases). The CDR3 spans 14 residues. The V end lost 3 bases, the J end lost 5 bases, and 10 bases lay between the germline ends. Germline CDR1 is LNHDA and CDR2 is SQIVND (reference sequence). The CDR3 bases are TGTGCCAGTAGTATCGAGGGGAGGACCGGGGAGCTGTTTTTT. Translated, it gives CASSIEGRTGELFF. The full variable domain, its missing parts supplied by reference TRBV19 and TRBJ2-2, is DGGITQSPKYLFRKEGQNVTLSCEQNLNHDAMYWYRQDPGQGLRLIYYSQIVNDFQKGDIAEGYSVSREKKESFPLTVTSAQKNPTAFYLCASSIEGRTGELFFGEGSRLTVL.

The chain employs TRBV2 and TRBJ1-4, with 7 bases lining up with TRBD1. J was trimmed by 8 bases and V by 2 bases; bases with no gene match: 11. This CDR3 is 16 amino acids long. Germline values: CDR1 SNHLY, CDR2 FYNNEI. In DNA, the CDR3 is TGTGCCAGCAGTGAAACAGGGGCCGTTCCAGGGGAAAAACTGTTTTTT. Protein product: CASSETGAVPGEKLFF.

This chain connects TRBV4-3 to TRBJ2-3; 11 bases agree with TRBD1. The CDR3 covers 15 residues. J lost 6 bases, V lost 3 bases, and 5 bases had no gene match. Germline CDR1 reads LGHNA; CDR2 reads YSLEER. The CDR3 spells CASSQGTGGGDTQYF. CDR3 sequence (DNA): TGCGCCAGCAGCCAGGGGACAGGGGGAGGGGATACGCAGTATTTT.

The gene calls are TRBV10-1 and TRBJ2-1; tentatively, D is TRBD2 (7 bases). Trimming shortened V by 4 bases and J by 5 bases, and 9 bases separated the two germline ends. CDR3 length: 13 residues. Germline V gives CDR1 WNHNN, CDR2 SYGVQD (reference sequence). The CDR3 DNA reads as TGCGCCAGCAGTGGGGGGGGCCACAATGAGCAGTTCTTC. It is translated as CASSGGGHNEQFF.

V is TRBV5-4 and J is TRBJ2-5; the match to TRBD2 covers 9 bases. TRBJ2-7 explains the end of the DNA better; the J call may be wrong. This CDR3 contains 13 residues. CDR1 is SGHNT and CDR2 is YYREEE in the germline V gene (reference sequence). CDR3 amino acids: CASSISGSNEQYF. The CDR3 coding sequence is TGTGCCAGCAGCATTAGCGGGAGCAACGAGCAGTACTTC.

As to this clone: At one end, the junction sequence differs from germline, possibly due to a read error. The rearrangement joins TRBV6-5 to TRBJ2-1, with a tentative D call TRBD2 (5 bases). This CDR3 contains 16 residues. CDR1 MNHEY and CDR2 SVGAGI come from the germline V gene. CDR3 in amino acids: CASSYSVGNSHNEQFF. The CDR3 bases are TGTGCCAGCAGTTACTCGGTCGGGAACTCCCACAATGAGCAGTTCTTC.

This clone was picked up one time. CDR3 bases: TGTGCCAGCAGCTTAAACCTTGGACAGGGATATGGCTACACCTTC. Translation gives CASSLNLGQGYGYTF. The J gene is TRBJ1-2, the V gene TRBV5-6, with 8 bases lining up with TRBD1. The CDR3 length is 15 residues. V shed 2 bases, J shed 5 bases, and the junction held 8 bases outside the gene matches. Germline V gene lookup returns CDR1 SGHDT and CDR2 YYEEEE.

V and J are TRBV7-2 and TRBJ2-5; D is uncertain. V shed 2 bases and J shed 4 bases, with 17 bases lying between them. The CDR3 runs 16 residues. Per germline, CDR1 SGHTA and CDR2 FQGNSA. CDR3 protein: CASSLSRATSRETQYF. Written as DNA, the CDR3 is TGTGCCAGCAGCTTAAGTCGCGCCACCTCGCGAGAGACCCAGTACTTC.

The chain uses TRBV12-5 and TRBJ2-3; D may be TRBD1 (6 bases). CDR1 and CDR2 (germline): LGHNT, FRNRAP. Deletions cut 9 bases from V and 0 bases from J, with 25 bases between. The CDR3 contains 18 residues. This CDR3 is CARKTREQGLPSTDTQYF. The CDR3 bases are TGTGCTAGAAAGACCCGGGAACAGGGATTGCCTAGCACAGATACGCAGTATTTT.

The sample holds one count of this clone. The rearrangement uses TRBV2 and TRBJ2-1; 13 bases fit TRBD2. Germline V gene lookup returns CDR1 SNHLY and CDR2 FYNNEI. Trimming cost V 5 bases and J 5 bases; bases outside gene matches: 3. The CDR3 contains 15 residues. The CDR3 is CASSRTSGGDNEQFF. Here the CDR3 DNA reads TGTGCCAGCAGTCGAACTAGCGGGGGGGACAATGAGCAGTTCTTC.

The chain employs TRBV21-1 and TRBJ2-5; the table's TRBD2 call for D was not verified on the DNA. TRBV21-1 is assigned pseudogene status. This CDR3 region has 14 residues. The CDR3 region has the DNA TGTGCCAGCAGCAAGGCGGGACGAGCAGAGACCCAGTACTTC. This translates into CASSKAGRAETQYF.

This clone was seen once. J is TRBJ2-7 and V is TRBV7-2; TRBD2 agrees at 8 bases. Germline V gene sequence: CDR1 SGHTA, CDR2 FQGNSA. There are 11 residues in the CDR3. The V gene end was trimmed by 5 bases and the J gene end by 9 bases; junction bases not matched to a gene: 3. In DNA, the CDR3 is TGTGCCAGCAGCCCAGCGGGGGTGCAGTACTTC. It codes for CASSPAGVQYF.

This sequence joins TRBV15 and TRBJ1-5; no reliable D call. Trimming took 5 bases from V and 2 from J, leaving 13 bases between them. The CDR3 consists of 15 residues. Germline CDR1 reads LNHNV; CDR2 reads YYDKDF (reference sequence). Here the CDR3 reads CATSFGYSGNQPQHF. CDR3 sequence (DNA): TGTGCCACCAGCTTCGGCTATTCTGGCAATCAGCCCCAGCATTTT.

This sequence joins TRBV6-4 and TRBJ2-3; D uncertain. V was pared by 0 bases and J by 1 base, with 11 bases between. Germline CDR1 and CDR2: MRHNA and SNTAGT. The CDR3 spans 16 residues. The CDR3 loop reads CASSDSPGFGTDTQYF. The CDR3 bases are TGTGCCAGCAGTGACTCTCCCGGGTTCGGCACAGATACGCAGTATTTT.

CDR3 loop: CASSLGTVGTQYF. The CDR3 DNA is TGTGCCAGCAGCCTCGGGACTGTCGGGACCCAGTACTTC. The rearrangement links TRBV5-6 to TRBJ2-5; D perhaps matches TRBD2 (6 bases). This CDR3 comprises 13 residues. V dropped 4 bases and J dropped 7 bases, with 14 bases sitting between them. Germline V CDR1 and CDR2: SGHDT, YYEEEE.

This rearrangement joins TRBV28 to TRBJ1-2; 8 bases are shared with TRBD1. The V segment lost 7 bases and the J segment 3 bases; nucleotides outside the gene matches: 10. The CDR3 is made up of 15 amino acids. From germline, CDR1 is MDHEN and CDR2 SYDVKM. The CDR3 is CASTPGNRGDYGYTF. CDR3 DNA: TGTGCCAGCACCCCGGGGAACAGGGGGGACTATGGCTACACCTTC.

The V call is TRBV5-4, the J call TRBJ2-5; D unclear. V was cut by 2 bases and J by 4 bases, with 9 bases left in between. In germline, CDR1 is SGHNT, CDR2 YYREEE (reference sequence). The CDR3 consists of 13 residues. CDR3 in amino acids: CASSFYSRETQYF. DNA for the CDR3: TGTGCCAGCAGCTTCTACAGTCGAGAGACCCAGTACTTC. Filled out from reference TRBV5-4 and TRBJ2-5, the complete variable domain reads ETGVTQSPTHLIKTRGQQVTLRCSSQSGHNTVSWYQQALGQGPQFIFQYYREEENGRGNFPPRFSGLQFPNYSSELNVNALELDDSALYLCASSFYSRETQYFGPGTRLLVL.

This chain uses TRBV28 with TRBJ1-2, with TRBD1 matching 7 bases. Germline CDR1 and CDR2: MDHEN and SYDVKM. Unmatched junction bases numbered 4, after V lost 5 bases and J lost 1 base. This CDR3 spans 14 amino acids. Here the CDR3 reads CASSVTGSNYGYTF. CDR3 DNA sequence: TGTGCCAGCAGTGTGACAGGGAGTAACTATGGCTACACCTTC.

J is TRBJ2-1 and V is TRBV4-2; a possible D gene is TRBD1 (5 bases). Germline CDR1 is LGHNA and CDR2 is YNFKEQ. V was clipped by 0 bases and J by 9 bases, with 6 bases between them. The CDR3 is 12 amino acids. The CDR3 is CASSQDRGEQFF. CDR3 coding DNA: TGTGCCAGCAGCCAAGATAGGGGTGAGCAGTTCTTC.

This clone has only one observation. This sequence joins TRBV5-1 and TRBJ1-2, with D unclear. CDR1 and CDR2 (germline): SGHRS, YFSETQ. This CDR3 has 17 amino acids. Deletions cut 0 bases from V and 1 base from J, with 16 bases between. The CDR3 DNA follows: TGCGCCAGCAGCTTGGGCGGGATTGGGCCCCTTAACTATGGCTACACCTTC. Its protein product is CASSLGGIGPLNYGYTF.